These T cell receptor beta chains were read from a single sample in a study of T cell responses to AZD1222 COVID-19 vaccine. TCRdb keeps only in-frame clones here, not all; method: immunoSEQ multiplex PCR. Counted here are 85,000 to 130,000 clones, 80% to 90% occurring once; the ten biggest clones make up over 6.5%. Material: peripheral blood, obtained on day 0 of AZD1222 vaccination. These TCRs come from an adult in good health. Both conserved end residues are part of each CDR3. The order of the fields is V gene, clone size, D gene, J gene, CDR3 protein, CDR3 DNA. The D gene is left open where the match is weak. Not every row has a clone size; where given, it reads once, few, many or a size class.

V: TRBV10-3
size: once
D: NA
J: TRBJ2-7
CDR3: CAISESHEQYF
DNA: TGTGCCATCAGTGAGTCTCACGAGCAGTACTTC

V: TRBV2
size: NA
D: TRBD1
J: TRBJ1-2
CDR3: CASNWDRNYGYTF
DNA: TGTGCCAGCAACTGGGACAGAAACTATGGCTACACCTTC

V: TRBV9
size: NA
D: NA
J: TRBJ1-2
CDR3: CASSSRLQIQPNYGYTF
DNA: TGTGCCAGCAGCTCCAGACTTCAGATCCAGCCGAACTATGGCTACACCTTC

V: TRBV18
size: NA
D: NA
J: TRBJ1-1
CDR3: CASFSGLNTEAFF
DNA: TGTGCCAGCTTCTCTGGGTTGAACACTGAAGCTTTCTTT

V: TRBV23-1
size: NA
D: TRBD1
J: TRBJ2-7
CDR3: CASSQAGTGETYEQYF
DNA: TGCGCCAGCAGTCAGGCCGGGACAGGGGAGACCTACGAGCAGTACTTC

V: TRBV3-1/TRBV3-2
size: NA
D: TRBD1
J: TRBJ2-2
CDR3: CASRPTGENTGELFF
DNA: TGTGCCAGCAGGCCGACAGGGGAGAACACCGGGGAGCTGTTTTTT

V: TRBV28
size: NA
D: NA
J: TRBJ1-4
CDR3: CASSWGWDPTNEKLFF
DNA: TGTGCCAGCAGTTGGGGTTGGGACCCAACTAATGAAAAACTGTTTTTT

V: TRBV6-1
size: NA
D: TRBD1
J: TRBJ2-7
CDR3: CASSEVPLGTGGLSEQYF
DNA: TGTGCCAGCAGTGAAGTACCCCTGGGGACAGGGGGGCTATCCGAGCAGTACTTC

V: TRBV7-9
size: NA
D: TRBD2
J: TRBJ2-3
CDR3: CASSPIAGVGDTQYF
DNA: TGTGCCAGCAGCCCCATAGCGGGAGTTGGAGATACGCAGTATTTT

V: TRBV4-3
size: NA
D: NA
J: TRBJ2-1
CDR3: CASSQDRRSRNNEQFF
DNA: TGCGCCAGCAGCCAAGATCGCCGTTCCCGTAACAATGAGCAGTTCTTC

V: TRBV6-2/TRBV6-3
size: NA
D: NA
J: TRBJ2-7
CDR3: CASSGLPISYEQYF
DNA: TGTGCCAGCAGTGGGCTACCAATATCCTACGAGCAGTACTTC

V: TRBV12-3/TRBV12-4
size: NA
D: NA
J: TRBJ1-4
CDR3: CASSDRGKLFF
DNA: TGTGCCAGCAGCGACAGAGGAAAACTGTTTTTT

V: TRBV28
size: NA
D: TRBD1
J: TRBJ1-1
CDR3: CASIGQGAGSTEAFF
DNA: TGTGCCAGCATCGGACAGGGGGCCGGTAGCACTGAAGCTTTCTTT

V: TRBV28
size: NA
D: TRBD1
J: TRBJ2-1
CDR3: CASRLPRGRQFF
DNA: TGTGCCAGCAGGCTTCCCAGGGGGCGGCAGTTCTTC